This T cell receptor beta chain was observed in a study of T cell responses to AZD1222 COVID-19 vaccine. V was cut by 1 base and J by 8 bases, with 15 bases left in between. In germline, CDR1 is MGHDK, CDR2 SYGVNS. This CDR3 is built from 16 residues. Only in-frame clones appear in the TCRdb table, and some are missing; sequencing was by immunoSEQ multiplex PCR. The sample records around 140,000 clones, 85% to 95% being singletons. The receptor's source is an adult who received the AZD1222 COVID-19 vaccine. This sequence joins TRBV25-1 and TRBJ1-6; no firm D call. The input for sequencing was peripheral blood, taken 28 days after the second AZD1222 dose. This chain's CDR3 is CASSESTVMGDSPLHF. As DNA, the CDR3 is TGTGCCAGCAGTGAATCGACGGTAATGGGCGATTCACCCCTCCACTTT.